This TCR beta chain was obtained from a study of blood T cell repertoires in COVID-19 (TCRdb year 2020). General notes on the study: Samples from collaborators originated in the United States, Italy and Spain and spanned both the acute and convalescent phases of COVID-19. The material from the prospective study consisted of cDNA or gDNA derived from T cells, B-cell-depleted T cells, or PBMCs. Subjects who had been exposed to COVID-19, were actively infected with it, or had recovered from it provided the deeply sampled blood TCRbeta repertoires that made up the dataset. The samples were drawn from two sources: the first 160 participants of the ongoing ImmuneRACE study, and over 950 subjects contributed by 6 global collaborators. The repertoires were made available in a free public database intended to serve as a resource for research on the immune response to SARS-CoV-2. The sample metadata nearly always contained a de-identified subject ID, COVID-19 status, age in years and sex. Where available, HLA class I and class II types were taken from metadata supplied by the sample provider and were not determined by assay-based typing.

The CDR3 measures 15 amino acids from cysteine to phenylalanine. Only the CDR3 region is kept as DNA, spanning 45 bases read in frame from base 1. CDR1 and CDR2, looked up from the germline V gene, are SGHRS and YFSETQ. After removal of 0 bases from V and 3 bases from J, the junction retains 2 bases not matched to a gene. Collaborating institutions collected whole blood in K2EDTA tubes following their own protocols. For TCRbeta analysis, collaborator samples were shipped as frozen whole blood, as isolated PBMCs, or as DNA extracted from either sample type. TCRbeta CDR3 regions were amplified from genomic DNA by means of the immunoSEQ Assay, a bias-controlled multiplex PCR. Under the source paper's analysis protocol: Nucleated cell counts per sample were estimated from amplification of reference gene primers within the assay. To quantify the absolute abundance of each unique TCRbeta CDR3 rearrangement, sequence reads were collapsed and filtered. Productive Simpson clonality was computed per sample as the square root of Simpson's diversity index over productive rearrangements. TCRdb's version of the immuneACCESS table is confined to in-frame rearrangements and falls short of the full clone set. An unresolved V gene accounts for under half of the shortfall where checked; the remainder is of unknown origin. Clone size and V and J calls were adopted from that table, with D and trimming inferred from the DNA. The sample data list approximately 120,000 clones, and roughly four fifths of these were observed just once. Of the sample, around 4.1% falls within the top ten clones.

Paper-wide results and their limitations: The amount of clinical and demographic metadata varied by source and participant and was provided uncurated.

This clone was observed a handful of times. No cognate antigen has been identified for it. Base qualities are not recorded, but no much larger clone differs from it by a single base. This TCR came from a woman aged 45-59 years with acute or convalescent COVID-19. The chain was built from TRBV5-1 and TRBJ2-1; a stretch of 8 junction bases matches TRBD2. Sample: peripheral blood. The CDR3 in this case is CASSLDGRGYNEQFF. The base sequence is TGCGCCAGCAGCTTGGACGGGAGGGGCTACAATGAGCAGTTCTTC. Supplemented by the reference TRBV5-1 and TRBJ2-1 proteins around the CDR3, the complete variable domain is KAGVTQTPRYLIKTRGQQVTLSCSPISGHRSVSWYQQTPGQGLQFLFEYFSETQRNKGNFPGRFSGRQFSNSRSEMNVSTLELGDSALYLCASSLDGRGYNEQFFGPGTRLTVL.